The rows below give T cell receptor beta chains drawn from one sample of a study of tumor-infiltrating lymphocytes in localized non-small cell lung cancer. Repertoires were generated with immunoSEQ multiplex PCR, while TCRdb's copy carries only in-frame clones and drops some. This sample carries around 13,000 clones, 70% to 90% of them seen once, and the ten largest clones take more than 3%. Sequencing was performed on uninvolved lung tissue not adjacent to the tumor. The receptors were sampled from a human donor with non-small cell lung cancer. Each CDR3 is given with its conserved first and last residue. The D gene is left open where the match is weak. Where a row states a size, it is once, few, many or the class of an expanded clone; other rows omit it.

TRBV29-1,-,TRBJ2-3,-,TGCAGCGTTGGGGTCTACTCTAGCACAGATACGCAGTATTTT,CSVGVYSSTDTQYF
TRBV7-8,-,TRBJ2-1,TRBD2,TGTGCCAGCAGCTTAAGCCCGGGACTAGCGGGAGGGCCCGGTGGCTCCTACAATGAGCAGTTCTTC,CASSLSPGLAGGPGGSYNEQFF
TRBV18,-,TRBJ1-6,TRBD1,TGTGCCAGCTCACCAAGGGGGACAGGGGATGGTTCACCCCTCCACTTT,CASSPRGTGDGSPLHF
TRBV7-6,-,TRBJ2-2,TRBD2,TGTGCCAGCAGCATAGGACTAGCGGGAGCGGCGGGCACCGGGGAGCTGTTTTTT,CASSIGLAGAAGTGELFF
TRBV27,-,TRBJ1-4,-,TGTGCCAGCAGTTCCGCCGGGGCGGGGAGAAATGAAAAACTGTTTTTT,CASSSAGAGRNEKLFF
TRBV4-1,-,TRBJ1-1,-,TGCGCCAGCAGCCAAGATCGTACTACAAGGCGGACTGAAGCTTTCTTT,CASSQDRTTRRTEAFF
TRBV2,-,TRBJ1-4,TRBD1,TGTGCCAGCAGTCTGGACAGGGTAATTGGGGAAACTAATGAAAAACTGTTTTTT,CASSLDRVIGETNEKLFF
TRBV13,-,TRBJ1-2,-,TGTGCCAGCAGCTCATTAGACAGGAACTACTATGGCTACACCTTC,CASSSLDRNYYGYTF
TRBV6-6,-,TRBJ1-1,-,TGTGCCAGCAGTTACGCCCCAGGGAACACTGAAGCTTTCTTT,CASSYAPGNTEAFF
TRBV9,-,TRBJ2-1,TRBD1,TGTGCCAGCAGCGTAGCGGGACAGTCAAACAATGAGCAGTTCTTC,CASSVAGQSNNEQFF
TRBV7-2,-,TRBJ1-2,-,TGTGCCAGCAGCCGATCACAGGGACCCTATGGCTACACCTTC,CASSRSQGPYGYTF
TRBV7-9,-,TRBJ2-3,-,TGTGCCAGCAGCTCCAGGGGAAGATTAACAGATACGCAGTATTTT,CASSSRGRLTDTQYF
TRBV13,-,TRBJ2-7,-,TGTGCCAGCAGCTTAGGCCGCGCAGGGCGCTACGAGCAGTACTTC,CASSLGRAGRYEQYF
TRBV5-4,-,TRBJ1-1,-,TGTGCCAGCAGCTCCCCACCGCCTAACACTGAAGCTTTCTTT,CASSSPPPNTEAFF
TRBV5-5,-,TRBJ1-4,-,TGTGCCAGCACCTTAGATCACCTCCGTAATGAAAAACTGTTTTTT,CASTLDHLRNEKLFF
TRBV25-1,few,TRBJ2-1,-,TGTGCCAGCAGTGAATATGGTGAGCAGTTCGTAAATGAGCAGTTCTTC,CASSEYGEQFVNEQFF
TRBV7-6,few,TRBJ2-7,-,TGTGCCAGCAGCTTAGCTAGCGCGGGCGAGAAGTACTTC,CASSLASAGEKYF
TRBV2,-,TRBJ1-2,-,TGTGCCAGCAGTGAAGGGAGTAGGGTCTATGGCTACACCTTC,CASSEGSRVYGYTF
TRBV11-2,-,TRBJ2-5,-,TGTGCCAGCAGCTGGGAGTGGCAGGACCAAGAGACCCAGTACTTC,CASSWEWQDQETQYF
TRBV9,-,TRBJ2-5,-,TGTGCCAGCAGCGGAGGAAAGGCAGAGACCCAGTACTTC,CASSGGKAETQYF
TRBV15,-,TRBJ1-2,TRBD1,TGTGCCACCAGCCCCCAAGGGGGCCAAGGCTACACCTTC,CATSPQGGQGYTF
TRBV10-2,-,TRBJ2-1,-,TGCGCCAGCAACAAAGAGGATGAGCAGTTCTTC,CASNKEDEQFF
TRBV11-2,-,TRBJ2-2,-,TGTGCCAGCAGCCCTATTAACGGGGAGCTGTTTTTT,CASSPINGELFF
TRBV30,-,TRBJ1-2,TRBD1,TGTGCCTCTCCGGGACAGGGACAAACGGGGGGCTACACCTTC,CASPGQGQTGGYTF
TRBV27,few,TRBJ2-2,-,TGTGCCAGCAGTTTAAGAGGGGGAGGGGACACCGGGGAGCTGTTTTTT,CASSLRGGGDTGELFF
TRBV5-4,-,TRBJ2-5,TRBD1,TGTGCCAGCAGCCCCGGGACAGGGGCACAAGAGACCCAGTACTTC,CASSPGTGAQETQYF
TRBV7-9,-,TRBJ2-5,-,TGTGCCAGCAGCCGACTTTCGGGCGACCGAGACTTC,CASSRLSGDRDF
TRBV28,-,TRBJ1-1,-,TGTGCCAGCAGTTTTGGGGGACGGACATCGAGGGCTTTCTTT,CASSFGGRTSRAFF
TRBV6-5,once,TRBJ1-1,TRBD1,TGTGCCAGCAGCCCAACCTGGGCAGGGGGGGCTTTCTTT,CASSPTWAGGAFF
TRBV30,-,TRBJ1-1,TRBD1,TGTGCCTGGAGTACACAGGGGGCGTCGAACACTGAAGCTTTCTTT,CAWSTQGASNTEAFF
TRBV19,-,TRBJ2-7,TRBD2,TGTGCCAGTAGTCTGGGGACTAGCGGGAGTGGCGAGCAGTACTTC,CASSLGTSGSGEQYF
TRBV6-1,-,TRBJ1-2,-,TGTGCCAGTCTACTCCAGGGGACCTATGGCTACACCTTC,CASLLQGTYGYTF
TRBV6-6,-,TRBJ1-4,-,TGTGCCAGCAGTTGGTACCCAGGGGATGAAAAACTGTTTTTT,CASSWYPGDEKLFF
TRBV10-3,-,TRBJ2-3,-,TGTGCCACCAAGGGTTTTGAAGGAGATACGCAGTATTTT,CATKGFEGDTQYF
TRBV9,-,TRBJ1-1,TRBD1,TGTGCCAGCAGCGCAGGGGGCACTGAAGCTTTCTTT,CASSAGGTEAFF